This T cell receptor beta chain was observed in a study of Graves' ophthalmopathy and Graves' hyperthyroidism. Amplification from RNA transcripts yielded the TCR beta CDR3 regions. HTBI-primed first-round RT-PCR preceded second-round multiplex PCR. TCRdb independently ran MiXCR on the multiplex PCR reads; one entry per CDR3 protein. The sample consists of roughly 1.1 million distinct CDR3 sequences, less than 45% of them appearing once. Notes on this clonotype: Its target is unknown.

Symptoms, serum thyroxine and TRAb, thyroid ultrasound, and orbital computed tomography formed the diagnostic basis. Study-wide results and caveats: Stable hyperthyroidism and ophthalmopathy were told apart by a 13-signature model, which achieved 85% to 90% sensitivity and roughly 80% specificity. Thyroid clonotypes that were expanded above 0.001 frequency mostly also appeared in blood.

The CDR3 has 16 amino acids. V trimming: 1 base; J trimming: 5 bases; junction bases outside the gene matches: 7. Germline V gives CDR1 SGHAT, CDR2 FQNNGV. This TCR was sampled from an adult man with Graves' hyperthyroidism. Sequenced input: peripheral blood or thyroid tissue (not recorded which). The chain employs TRBV11-2 and TRBJ2-5, with 10 bases aligning to TRBD2. This CDR3 reads CASSLVLAGDGETQYF. The CDR3 DNA reads as TGTGCCAGCAGCTTAGTCCTAGCGGGAGATGGGGAGACCCAGTACTTC.